The 22 T cell receptor beta chains below come from one sample, sequenced in a study of CD8+ T cells in alopecia areata. RNA extraction was followed by reverse transcription into cDNA, which acted as the sequencing template. Clones were sequenced by immunoSEQ multiplex PCR, and TCRdb holds only the in-frame ones, with some missing. The data hold fewer than 110,000 clones, with around 50% observed a single time. What was sequenced was CD4+ T cells sorted from blood. These receptors all come from a human donor in good health.

J is TRBJ1-6 and V is TRBV4-1; D is possibly TRBD1 (5 bases). Trimming took off 0 bases at V and 14 bases at J, with 17 bases between the two ends. The CDR3 has 15 residues. Germline V lookup: CDR1 MGHRA, CDR2 YSYEKL. CDR3 residues: CASSQETASGFSLHF. The CDR3 coding sequence is TGCGCCAGCAGCCAAGAGACAGCGTCGGGGTTTTCCCTCCACTTT.

This clone was seen more than once but under ten times. The chain couples TRBV6-5 to TRBJ1-2; 8 nucleotides line up with TRBD1. V gave up 5 bases and J gave up 8 bases; unmatched junction bases: 7. The CDR3 contains 13 residues. CDR1 MNHEY and CDR2 SVGAGI come from the germline V gene. CDR3 residues: CASSDRGVGGYTF. CDR3 nucleotide sequence: TGTGCCAGCAGTGACAGGGGTGTAGGAGGCTACACCTTC.

The genes are TRBV30 and TRBJ2-1; 9 nucleotides match TRBD1. V trimming: 5 bases; J trimming: 9 bases; junction bases outside the gene matches: 11. CDR1 is GTSNPN and CDR2 is SVGIG in the germline V gene (reference sequence). CDR3 length: 14 amino acids. The CDR3 sequence: CAWVPGTGFGEQFF. In DNA form, the CDR3 reads TGTGCCTGGGTCCCCGGGACAGGGTTTGGTGAGCAGTTCTTC.

The V call is TRBV2, the J call TRBJ1-2, with a weak D call TRBD1 (6 bases). Germline values: CDR1 SNHLY, CDR2 FYNNEI. Deletions cut 6 bases from V and 8 bases from J, with 19 bases between. The CDR3 contains 14 residues. The DNA of the CDR3 is TGTGCCAGCAGCCTATGGGGGGCACATGGAGGCTACACCTTC. It translates to CASSLWGAHGGYTF.

This rearrangement joins TRBV11-2 to TRBJ2-5; a weak D match, TRBD2 (5 bases). The CDR3 length is 14 residues. Germline CDR1 is SGHAT and CDR2 is FQNNGV. Trimming pared 2 bases from V and 5 bases from J, leaving 12 bases between. CDR3 protein: CASSLRRGSETQYF. In DNA form, the CDR3 reads TGTGCCAGCAGCTTACGGAGAGGGTCGGAGACCCAGTACTTC.

The gene calls are TRBV11-2 and TRBJ2-5, with a possible D match to TRBD2 (6 bases). CDR1 is SGHAT and CDR2 is FQNNGV in the germline V gene. This CDR3 comprises 13 residues. V was clipped by 5 bases and J by 5 bases, with 12 bases between them. DNA for the CDR3: TGTGCCAGCAGCGGGGGGACTTTGGAGACCCAGTACTTC. Translated, it gives CASSGGTLETQYF. The full variable domain, with the rest looked up from reference TRBV11-2 and TRBJ2-5, is EAGVAQSPRYKIIEKRQSVAFWCNPISGHATLYWYQQILGQGPKLLIQFQNNGVVDDSQLPKDRFSAERLKGVDSTLKIQPAKLEDSAVYLCASSGGTLETQYFGPGTRLLVL.

V is TRBV30 and J is TRBJ2-5; D is perhaps TRBD2 (5 bases). CDR1 is GTSNPN, CDR2 SVGIG, per germline (reference sequence). V was clipped by 0 bases and J by 5 bases, with 10 bases between them. This CDR3 comprises 13 residues. The CDR3 reads CAWSVRPGETQYF. The DNA of the CDR3 is TGTGCCTGGAGTGTACGACCGGGGGAGACCCAGTACTTC.

The chain carries TRBV2 and TRBJ2-4; D remains ambiguous. V was shortened by 11 bases and J by 1 base, with 18 bases between the two germline ends. Germline CDR1 SNHLY, CDR2 FYNNEI. The CDR3 has 15 amino acids. The CDR3 bases are TGTGCCCTTAAGGCTCCGGGTTCCGCCAAAAACATTCAGTACTTC. Its protein product is CALKAPGSAKNIQYF.

V is TRBV6-5 and J is TRBJ1-5; D unresolved. Germline V lookup: CDR1 MNHEY, CDR2 SVGAGI. CDR3 length: 15 residues. Trimming took off 2 bases at V and 0 bases at J, with 8 bases between the two ends. CDR3 DNA sequence: TGTGCCAGCAGTTACGGGCGGGATAGCAATCAGCCCCAGCATTTT. Its protein is CASSYGRDSNQPQHF.

This clone has only a few counts. The rearrangement links TRBV5-1 to TRBJ2-5; the match to TRBD1 covers 7 bases. Germline lookup yields CDR1 SGHRS and CDR2 YFSETQ. The CDR3 has 14 residues. The V gene end was trimmed by 4 bases and the J gene end by 1 base; junction bases not matched to a gene: 4. The CDR3: CASSHGTVQETQYF. The DNA of the CDR3 is TGCGCCAGCAGCCACGGGACAGTCCAAGAGACCCAGTACTTC. Variable domain in full (rest from reference TRBV5-1 and TRBJ2-5): KAGVTQTPRYLIKTRGQQVTLSCSPISGHRSVSWYQQTPGQGLQFLFEYFSETQRNKGNFPGRFSGRQFSNSRSEMNVSTLELGDSALYLCASSHGTVQETQYFGPGTRLLVL.

Only a few counts were recorded for this clone. The chain links TRBV2 to TRBJ2-4; tentatively, D is TRBD1 (5 bases). V lost 6 bases to trimming and J lost 0 bases, with 9 bases between them. CDR1 SNHLY and CDR2 FYNNEI come from the germline V gene. The CDR3 totals 14 residues. The CDR3 spells CASRRTIAKNIQYF. CDR3 bases: TGTGCCAGCAGGAGGACAATAGCCAAAAACATTCAGTACTTC.

In this sample, this clone turned up a few times. The chain combines TRBV29-1 with TRBJ2-5; 10 nucleotides line up with TRBD2. CDR1 and CDR2 (germline): SQVTM, ANQGSEA. Trimming cost V 4 bases and J 5 bases; bases outside gene matches: 7. The CDR3 is 14 amino acids. CDR3 in amino acids: CSVGPAGGQETQYF. CDR3 nucleotide sequence: TGCAGCGTTGGGCCAGCGGGGGGGCAGGAGACCCAGTACTTC.

This clone was detected a few times. The gene calls are TRBV7-8 and TRBJ1-1; 7 bases fit TRBD1. The CDR3 runs to 14 residues. Germline CDR1 reads SGHVS; CDR2 reads FQNEAQ. V lost 5 bases to trimming and J lost 4 bases; unmatched junction nucleotides: 7. CDR3 sequence (DNA): TGTGCCAGCAGCCCCCAAACAGGGGTCACTGAAGCTTTCTTT. This codes for CASSPQTGVTEAFF.

This rearrangement joins TRBV18 to TRBJ1-1; D not resolved. Germline CDR1 KGHSH, CDR2 LQKENI. Trimming shortened V by 1 base and J by 6 bases, and 9 bases separated the two germline ends. This CDR3 spans 13 amino acids. This chain's CDR3 is CASSPQEHAEAFF. The CDR3 DNA reads TGTGCCAGCTCACCACAAGAGCACGCTGAAGCTTTCTTT.

The J gene is TRBJ2-2, the V gene TRBV7-2; tentatively, D is TRBD1 (6 bases). Germline CDR1 is SGHTA and CDR2 is FQGNSA. The CDR3 runs to 14 residues. Trimming took 6 bases from V and 0 from J, leaving 8 bases between them. The CDR3 protein is CASRSGANTGELFF. The CDR3 bases are TGTGCCAGCAGGTCAGGGGCGAACACCGGGGAGCTGTTTTTT.

The rearrangement joins TRBV5-6 to TRBJ2-5, with D possibly matching TRBD2 (6 bases). Germline values: CDR1 SGHDT, CDR2 YYEEEE. Trimming took off 2 bases at V and 5 bases at J, with 19 bases between the two ends. The CDR3 contains 16 residues. CDR3 protein: CASSLELARGRETQYF. In DNA form, the CDR3 reads TGTGCCAGCAGCTTAGAGCTAGCCCGTGGGAGGGAGACCCAGTACTTC.

This sequence joins TRBV27 and TRBJ2-2, with a tentative D call TRBD2 (7 bases). V was shortened by 3 bases and J by 7 bases, with 18 bases between the two germline ends. This CDR3 comprises 16 residues. Germline CDR1 MNHEY, CDR2 SMNVEV (reference sequence). The CDR3 DNA follows: TGTGCCAGCAGTTTCAGGTCCGGCGGGGGCGTCGGGGAGCTGTTTTTT. It yields the protein CASSFRSGGGVGELFF.

The rearrangement uses TRBV7-2 and TRBJ2-1; 10 bases map to TRBD2. The germline gives CDR1 SGHTA, CDR2 FQGNSA. The trim removed 0 bases at V and 8 bases at J, leaving 10 bases unmatched. The CDR3 runs 17 residues. The CDR3 here is CASSLAPPAGGPDEQFF. The CDR3 DNA reads TGTGCCAGCAGCTTAGCGCCGCCAGCGGGGGGGCCTGATGAGCAGTTCTTC.

The chain couples TRBV7-9 to TRBJ1-2; TRBD1 matches at 9 bases. V shed 5 bases and J 4 bases; nucleotides not matched to a gene: 5. CDR3 size: 14 residues. The V gene's germline CDR1 is SEHNR and CDR2 FQNEAQ (reference sequence). The CDR3 nucleotides read TGTGCCAGCAGCATGACACAGGGGGCCTATGGCTACACCTTC. This gives the protein CASSMTQGAYGYTF.

The chain is built from TRBV29-1 and TRBJ1-5; a possible D gene is TRBD1 (6 bases). V was clipped by 6 bases and J by 7 bases, with 16 bases between them. The length of the CDR3 is 13 residues. The germline V gene encodes CDR1 SQVTM and CDR2 ANQGSEA. Written as DNA, the CDR3 is TGCAGCGTGGCCCAGACAGGAGGCCAGCCCCAGCATTTT. Amino acids: CSVAQTGGQPQHF.

This clone has only a few counts. The V call is TRBV15, the J call TRBJ2-1, with a tentative D call TRBD1 (5 bases). The length of the CDR3 is 14 residues. V was pared by 5 bases and J by 8 bases, with 16 bases between. The germline V gene has CDR1 LNHNV and CDR2 YYDKDF (reference sequence). The CDR3 coding sequence is TGTGCCACCAGCTCAATGAAGACAGCGCATGAGCAGTTCTTC. It translates to CATSSMKTAHEQFF.

The rearrangement joins TRBV25-1 to TRBJ2-1; D ambiguous. The germline V and J ends were trimmed by 7 bases and 5 bases, with 21 bases remaining between them. Germline CDR1 and CDR2: MGHDK and SYGVNS. The CDR3 spans 16 residues. The CDR3: CASTEGPYQDDNEQFF. CDR3 DNA: TGTGCCAGCACAGAAGGGCCATACCAAGACGACAATGAGCAGTTCTTC.